Below, 15 T cell receptor beta chains from the same sample are listed, as sequenced in a study of cytomegalovirus exposure and HLA in healthy donors. PCR employed 60 Vbeta and 13 Jbeta primers. Generated by immunoSEQ multiplex PCR, the TCRdb table keeps only in-frame clones and is missing some. Among 100,000 to 150,000 clones listed, 70% to 80% were seen once. What was sequenced was PBMCs. The origin of the receptors is a human donor in good health.

This clone was counted between two and nine times. The chain links TRBV5-4 to TRBJ2-7, with a possible D match to TRBD2 (6 bases). V was pared by 3 bases and J by 6 bases, with 16 bases between. The CDR3 covers 14 residues. The germline V gene has CDR1 SGHNT and CDR2 YYREEE (reference sequence). The CDR3 loop reads CASSSNPGVSEQYF. CDR3 bases: TGTGCCAGCAGCTCAAACCCGGGGGTTAGCGAGCAGTACTTC.

In this sample, this clone turned up a few times. The chain joins TRBV10-3 to TRBJ2-2; 7 positions match TRBD1. The germline CDR1 and CDR2 sequences are ENHRY and SYGVKD. The ends lost 6 bases at V and 7 bases at J; junction bases unmatched: 8. This CDR3 has 14 residues. This chain's CDR3 is CAIRRTGINGELFF. The CDR3 DNA reads TGTGCCATCAGAAGGACAGGAATTAACGGGGAGCTGTTTTTT.

The V call is TRBV7-2, the J call TRBJ2-5; perhaps TRBD1 as D (6 bases). CDR3 length: 15 residues. The germline V gene has CDR1 SGHTA and CDR2 FQGNSA. V was trimmed by 3 bases and J by 5 bases, leaving 16 bases between them. The CDR3 protein is CASSFQQGEAETQYF. DNA of the CDR3: TGTGCCAGCAGCTTTCAACAGGGAGAAGCGGAGACCCAGTACTTC.

The J gene is TRBJ1-1, the V gene TRBV7-2; D is undetermined. The germline V gene has CDR1 SGHTA and CDR2 FQGNSA. V was pared by 2 bases and J by 0 bases, with 4 bases between. The CDR3 runs to 13 residues. For the CDR3, the DNA is TGTGCCAGCAGCTTATCTGTGAACACTGAAGCTTTCTTT. It yields the protein CASSLSVNTEAFF.

CDR3 DNA sequence: TGTGCCAGCAGCTATCTTAGCGGGAGTCCCTACAATGAGCAGTTCTTC. Translated, it gives CASSYLSGSPYNEQFF. This chain connects TRBV2 to TRBJ2-1; TRBD2 matches 9 bases. Germline CDR1 SNHLY, CDR2 FYNNEI. CDR3 length: 16 residues. Trimming at V came to 6 bases and at J to 2 bases, leaving 8 bases not matched to a gene.

Points on this clone: Other DNA sequences in the same sample also yield this CDR3. The chain uses TRBV9 and TRBJ2-5, with 10 bases fitting TRBD1. The V and J ends lost 3 bases and 5 bases, in that order; junction bases with no gene match: 7. From germline, CDR1 is SGDLS and CDR2 YYNGEE. CDR3 length: 15 amino acids. The CDR3 DNA is TGTGCCAGCAGCGCAAGACAGGGGGCAGAGGAGACCCAGTACTTC. It encodes CASSARQGAEETQYF.

The chain links TRBV11-3 to TRBJ2-7; TRBD1 is a possible D gene (6 bases). The ends were cut back, 2 bases at V and 3 bases at J, with 8 bases in the middle. The CDR3 extends over 13 amino acids. Looked up from germline, CDR1 is SGHNT and CDR2 is YENEEA. The CDR3 region is CASSLTGHYEQYF. The CDR3 coding sequence is TGTGCCAGCAGCTTAACAGGGCACTACGAGCAGTACTTC.

The chain joins TRBV19 to TRBJ1-5; D may be TRBD1 (5 bases). V lost 4 bases and J 5 bases, leaving 21 bases between the germline ends. Germline V gene lookup returns CDR1 LNHDA and CDR2 SQIVND (reference sequence). This CDR3 has 17 amino acids. The CDR3: CASSTRVWSHADQPQHF. The CDR3 DNA is TGTGCCAGTAGTACCAGGGTTTGGTCCCATGCGGATCAGCCCCAGCATTTT.

This clone was seen just once. The chain is built from TRBV19 and TRBJ1-2; possible D gene TRBD1, 5 bases. V was shortened by 3 bases and J by 7 bases, with 18 bases between the two germline ends. Germline values: CDR1 LNHDA, CDR2 SQIVND (reference sequence). The CDR3 is made up of 15 amino acids. CDR3 region: CASSIGWQGQGGYTF. The CDR3 bases are TGTGCCAGTAGTATTGGTTGGCAGGGTCAAGGTGGCTACACCTTC.

This clone came up a few times. The genes are TRBV7-8 and TRBJ2-2; 12 bases align to TRBD2. Germline loops: CDR1 SGHVS, CDR2 FQNEAQ. The CDR3 totals 18 residues. V lost 2 bases, J lost 6 bases, and 10 bases stayed unmatched. CDR3 sequence reads: CASSLKLAGGPWAGELFF. The CDR3, as DNA: TGTGCCAGCAGCTTAAAGCTAGCGGGGGGGCCGTGGGCCGGGGAGCTGTTTTTT.

This rearrangement joins TRBV5-1 to TRBJ2-3; no reliable D call. The CDR3 covers 14 residues. CDR1 is SGHRS and CDR2 is YFSETQ in the germline V gene. The V gene lost 0 bases and the J gene lost 1 base, with 6 bases spanning the gap. The CDR3 DNA follows: TGCGCCAGCAGCTTGGAACATGGCACAGATACGCAGTATTTT. Its translation: CASSLEHGTDTQYF.

Only one count was recorded for this clone. This chain uses TRBV29-1 with TRBJ1-1; the D is unclear. V lost 5 bases, J lost 0 bases, and 13 bases lay in between. The CDR3 totals 14 residues. CDR1 is SQVTM and CDR2 is ANQGSEA in the germline V gene. The CDR3 is CSVPSEPLNTEAFF. In DNA, the CDR3 is TGCAGCGTTCCGTCAGAACCGTTGAACACTGAAGCTTTCTTT.

The gene calls are TRBV5-4 and TRBJ2-7, with D maybe TRBD2 (6 bases). Trimming took 3 bases from V and 3 from J, leaving 16 bases between them. There are 15 residues in the CDR3. Germline lookup yields CDR1 SGHNT and CDR2 YYREEE (reference sequence). The CDR3, as DNA: TGTGCCAGCAGCTACGGGACTGATAGGGACTACGAGCAGTACTTC. Its protein is CASSYGTDRDYEQYF. The full variable domain, completed using reference TRBV5-4 and TRBJ2-7, is ETGVTQSPTHLIKTRGQQVTLRCSSQSGHNTVSWYQQALGQGPQFIFQYYREEENGRGNFPPRFSGLQFPNYSSELNVNALELDDSALYLCASSYGTDRDYEQYFGPGTRLTVT.

V is TRBV10-3 and J is TRBJ1-2; the match to TRBD1 covers 8 bases. J lost 7 bases, V lost 7 bases, and 11 bases had no gene match. Germline V CDR1 and CDR2: ENHRY, SYGVKD. This CDR3 has 14 amino acids. CDR3 DNA: TGTGCCATCAAAAAGACAGGGGATGACGGTGGCTACACCTTC. Translation gives CAIKKTGDDGGYTF.

This rearrangement joins TRBV4-1 to TRBJ2-5; D may be TRBD1 (6 bases). Germline CDR1 and CDR2: MGHRA and YSYEKL. The CDR3 is 15 residues long. V was clipped by 2 bases and J by 5 bases, with 15 bases between them. The DNA of the CDR3 is TGCGCCAGCAGCCAACCGGACAGCCAAGTGGAGACCCAGTACTTC. Translation: CASSQPDSQVETQYF.